The 11 T cell receptor beta chains reported below all come from one sample, sequenced in a study of molecular identifiers for immune sequencing clone quantification. TCRdb independently ran MiXCR on the PCR reads; one entry per CDR3 protein. The sample lists about 640,000 distinct CDR3 sequences, roughly 21% occurring once. The sequencing input was naive CD8+ T cells from blood, with Jurkat cell RNA spiked in. Subset here: FACS-sorted CD8+CD4-CCR7+CD45RA+ naive T cells. The receptors derive from a human donor in good health. Some libraries in this study had Jurkat cell RNA spiked in.

This rearrangement joins TRBV27 to TRBJ1-2; 8 bases line up with TRBD1. Trimming at V came to 5 bases and at J to 5 bases, leaving 7 bases not matched to a gene. CDR3 length: 14 residues. Per the germline V gene, CDR1 is MNHEY and CDR2 is SMNVEV (reference sequence). This CDR3 reads CASSLGQGQYGYTF. The CDR3 DNA sequence: TGTGCCAGCAGTCTCGGACAGGGTCAATATGGCTACACCTTC.

This chain uses TRBV4-2 with TRBJ2-3; 10 nucleotides line up with TRBD2. The length of the CDR3 is 20 residues. CDR1 is LGHNA and CDR2 is YNFKEQ in the germline V gene. V trimming: 3 bases; J trimming: 2 bases; junction bases outside the gene matches: 17. The CDR3 is CASSQATSGIVIAVTDTQYF. The CDR3, as DNA: TGTGCCAGCAGCCAGGCAACTAGCGGGATAGTAATCGCTGTCACAGATACGCAGTATTTT.

This clonotype has just a few counts. DNA of the CDR3: TGTGCCAGCAGTTACGGCGACAAATCCTACGAGCAGTACTTC. Its translation is CASSYGDKSYEQYF. V and J are TRBV6-5 and TRBJ2-7; no definite D call. Between the trimmed V and J ends, which lost 2 bases and 1 base, there was a span of 9 bases. The CDR3 has 14 amino acids. Germline loops: CDR1 MNHEY, CDR2 SVGAGI.

The chain joins TRBV6-2 or TRBV6-3 to TRBJ2-3, with TRBD2 matching 13 bases. In germline, CDR1 is MNHEY, CDR2 SVGEGT. This CDR3 has 16 amino acids. V shed 2 bases, J shed 5 bases, and the junction held 4 bases outside the gene matches. The CDR3 sequence is CASSYGTSGALDTQYF. The CDR3, as DNA: TGTGCCAGCAGTTACGGGACTAGCGGGGCACTAGATACGCAGTATTTT.

The genes are TRBV6-2 or TRBV6-3 and TRBJ1-1, with a possible D match to TRBD1 (5 bases). Germline V lookup: CDR1 MNHEY, CDR2 SVGEGT. The CDR3 runs to 13 residues. V gave up 10 bases and J gave up 1 base, with 13 bases separating them. The CDR3 here is CATTLGANTEAFF. CDR3 coding DNA: TGTGCCACCACCTTAGGGGCGAACACTGAAGCTTTCTTT.

Notes on this clonotype: Being one base from a much bigger clone, this may be a read error. The chain links TRBV27 to TRBJ1-1; TRBD1 matches at 8 bases. CDR1 MNHEY and CDR2 SMNVEV come from the germline V gene (reference sequence). The CDR3 has 14 residues. CDR3 loop: CAGSLTGTGTEAFF. CDR3 sequence (DNA): TGTGCCGGCAGTTTAACCGGGACAGGCACTGAAGCTTTCTTT.

The table lists this clonotype with many counts. This chain connects TRBV20-1 to TRBJ2-3; 7 bases are a match to TRBD1. Germline CDR1 reads DFQATT; CDR2 reads SNEGSKA (reference sequence). V shed 6 bases, J shed 0 bases, and the junction held 6 bases outside the gene matches. The CDR3 extends over 14 amino acids. The CDR3 reads CSAPRTGSTDTQYF. The DNA for the CDR3 is TGCAGTGCGCCGCGGACAGGTAGCACAGATACGCAGTATTTT.

This clonotype was seen repeatedly, ten times or more. The chain has TRBV27 and TRBJ2-5; tentatively, D is TRBD1 (5 bases). With 6 bases removed from V and 4 bases from J, the gap between germline ends came to 15 bases. CDR3 length: 14 amino acids. Germline CDR1 is MNHEY and CDR2 is SMNVEV (reference sequence). DNA for the CDR3: TGTGCCAGCAGAAAGGACACCCTCCCAGAGACCCAGTACTTC. Residues: CASRKDTLPETQYF.

At least ten counts were recorded for this clonotype. This chain links TRBV7-2 with TRBJ2-7; D not certain. The CDR3 sequence is 14 residues long. Germline V CDR1 and CDR2: SGHTA, FQGNSA. Trimming pared 6 bases from V and 3 bases from J, leaving 15 bases between. CDR3 residues: CASSPYGGSYEQYF. The CDR3 DNA follows: TGTGCCAGCAGTCCCTACGGCGGTAGCTACGAGCAGTACTTC. The entire variable domain, with the rest obtained from reference TRBV7-2 and TRBJ2-7, is as follows: GAGVSQSPSNKVTEKGKDVELRCDPISGHTALYWYRQSLGQGLEFLIYFQGNSAPDKSGLPSDRFSAERTGGSVSTLTIQRTQQEDSAVYLCASSPYGGSYEQYFGPGTRLTVT.

V gene TRBV27 combines with J gene TRBJ1-1; maybe TRBD1 (5 bases). Trimming left V 2 bases short and J 7 bases short, with 11 bases between. The germline V gene encodes CDR1 MNHEY and CDR2 SMNVEV (reference sequence). CDR3 length: 13 amino acids. The CDR3 reads CASSLGAAVEAFF. CDR3 in DNA: TGTGCCAGCAGTTTAGGGGCCGCGGTTGAAGCTTTCTTT.

This clonotype was detected only a few times. The J gene is TRBJ2-1, the V gene TRBV18; D remains unclear. With 5 bases removed from V and 5 bases from J, the gap between germline ends came to 7 bases. The germline gives CDR1 KGHSH, CDR2 LQKENI. This CDR3 has 12 residues. This chain's CDR3 is CASSSRDNEQFF. CDR3 DNA: TGTGCCAGCTCATCTCGAGACAATGAGCAGTTCTTC.